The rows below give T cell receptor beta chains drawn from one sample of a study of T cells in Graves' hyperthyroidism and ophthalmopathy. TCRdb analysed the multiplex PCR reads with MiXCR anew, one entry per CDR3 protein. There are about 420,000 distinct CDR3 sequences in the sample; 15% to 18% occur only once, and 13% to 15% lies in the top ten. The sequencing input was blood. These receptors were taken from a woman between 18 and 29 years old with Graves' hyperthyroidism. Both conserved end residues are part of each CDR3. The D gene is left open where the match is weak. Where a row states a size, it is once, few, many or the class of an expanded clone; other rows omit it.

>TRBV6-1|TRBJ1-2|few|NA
CAAEEGNSYGYTF
TGTGCCGCCGAGGAGGGTAACAGCTATGGCTACACCTTC
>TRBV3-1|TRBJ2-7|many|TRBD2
CASSPFSGGSNEQYF
TGTGCCAGCAGCCCCTTCTCGGGAGGGTCAAACGAGCAGTACTTC
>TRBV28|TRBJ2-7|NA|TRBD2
CASSFRGTSISEQYF
TGTGCCAGCAGTTTCCGTGGGACTAGCATCTCCGAGCAGTACTTC
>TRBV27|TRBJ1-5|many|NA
CASSLFSNQPQHF
TGTGCCAGCAGTTTATTTAGCAATCAGCCCCAGCATTTT
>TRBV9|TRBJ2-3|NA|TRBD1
CASSVPDRGDTDTQYF
TGTGCCAGCAGCGTTCCCGACAGGGGGGACACAGATACGCAGTATTTT
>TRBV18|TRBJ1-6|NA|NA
CASSHLGAQDNSPLHF
TGTGCCAGCTCACATCTGGGGGCTCAAGATAATTCACCCCTCCACTTT
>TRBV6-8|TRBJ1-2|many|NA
CASSSLRDVPDGYTF
TGTGCCAGCAGTTCACTTCGGGACGTACCAGATGGCTACACCTTC
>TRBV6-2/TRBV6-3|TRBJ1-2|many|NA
CASRRLEAGYTF
TGTGCCAGCAGACGACTGGAGGCTGGCTACACCTTC
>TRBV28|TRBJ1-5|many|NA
CASTTRGQPQHF
TGTGCCAGCACCACCCGGGGGCAGCCCCAGCATTTT
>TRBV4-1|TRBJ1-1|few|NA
CASSQAGVPTEAFF
TGCGCCAGCAGCCAAGCGGGGGTTCCCACTGAAGCTTTCTTT
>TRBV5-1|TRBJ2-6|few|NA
CASSRFINVLTF
TGCGCCAGCAGCCGCTTTATCAACGTCCTGACTTTC
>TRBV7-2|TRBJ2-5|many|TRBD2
CASSLAEREGWETQYF
TGTGCCAGCAGCTTAGCTGAGCGGGAGGGTTGGGAGACCCAGTACTTC
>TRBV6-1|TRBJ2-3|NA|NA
CASSSVQTDTQYF
TGTGCCAGCAGTTCCGTTCAGACAGATACGCAGTATTTT
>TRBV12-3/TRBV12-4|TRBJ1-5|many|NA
CASSLSSDRNQPQHF
TGTGCCAGCAGTTTATCATCAGACAGGAATCAGCCCCAGCATTTT
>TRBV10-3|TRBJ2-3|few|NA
CAISGETDTQYF
TGTGCCATCAGTGGGGAAACAGATACGCAGTATTTT
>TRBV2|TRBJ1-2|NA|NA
CASSVDDGYTF
TGTGCCAGCAGTGTTGACGATGGCTACACCTTC
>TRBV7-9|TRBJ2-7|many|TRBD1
CASSLGTGARSSYEQYF
TGTGCCAGCAGCTTGGGGACAGGGGCGAGGAGCTCCTACGAGCAGTACTTC